The following is a T cell receptor (beta chain) sequence with its context. The data were obtained in a study of blood T cell repertoires in COVID-19. The wider study: Some COVID-19 samples were acute and others convalescent; all came from the United States, Italy and Spain.

Some clones are missing from TCRdb's copy, which holds only in-frame ones; the method was immunoSEQ multiplex PCR. The sample yields about 320,000 clones, around 85% seen once. Looked up from germline, CDR1 is KGHSH and CDR2 is LQKENI. The CDR3 totals 15 residues. V was clipped by 6 bases and J by 5 bases, with 19 bases between them. The specimen was PBMCs or T cells enriched from blood (not recorded which). The chain recombines TRBV18 with TRBJ2-5; tentatively, D is TRBD1 (6 bases). This clonotype was obtained from a woman in her thirties who had been exposed to COVID-19. This chain's CDR3 is CASSPDTGLGETQYF. The DNA of the CDR3 is TGTGCCAGCTCGCCCGATACAGGGCTGGGCGAGACCCAGTACTTC.